This T cell receptor (beta chain) was sequenced in a study of cytomegalovirus exposure and HLA in healthy donors. General study points: Through in vitro validation, a few CMV-associated chains were shown to be specific for CMV antigens.

CDR1 is MNHNY and CDR2 is SVGAGI in the germline V gene (reference sequence). The V segment lost 6 bases and the J segment 8 bases; nucleotides outside the gene matches: 12. The CDR3 extends over 16 amino acids. Primers for the PCR totalled 60 Vbeta and 13 Jbeta. Sequenced by immunoSEQ multiplex PCR; TCRdb stores in-frame clones only, minus some. The profile shows just under 95,000 clones, around four fifths of them singletons. Turning to this clone: Its antigen remains unknown.

The source of this sequence is a man aged 45-65 years in good health and CMV-seropositive. This chain joins TRBV6-6 and TRBJ1-6; 8 positions match TRBD1. The source material was PBMCs. The CDR3 protein is CASSFIGQGGDSPLHF. In DNA form, the CDR3 reads TGTGCCAGCAGCTTCATTGGACAGGGAGGAGATTCACCCCTCCACTTT.